This T cell receptor (beta chain) was identified in a study of technical replicates of blood from a few donors. V was pared by 8 bases and J by 14 bases, with 11 bases of the junction left unmatched. This CDR3 is built from 13 residues. CDR1 SGHAT and CDR2 FQNNGV come from the germline V gene. TCRdb's copy holds only in-frame clones and misses some; the assay was immunoSEQ multiplex PCR. The top ten clones hold around 0.24% of a sample with fewer than 90,000 clones, around 94% of them seen once. The sample holds one count of this clone. This sequence originates from a human donor in good health. What was sequenced was T cells isolated from PBMCs. The chain joins TRBV11-2 to TRBJ2-1; 11 nucleotides line up with TRBD2. The CDR3 loop reads CASRRLAGGWKFF. The CDR3 bases are TGTGCCAGCCGGAGATTAGCGGGAGGGTGGAAGTTCTTC.